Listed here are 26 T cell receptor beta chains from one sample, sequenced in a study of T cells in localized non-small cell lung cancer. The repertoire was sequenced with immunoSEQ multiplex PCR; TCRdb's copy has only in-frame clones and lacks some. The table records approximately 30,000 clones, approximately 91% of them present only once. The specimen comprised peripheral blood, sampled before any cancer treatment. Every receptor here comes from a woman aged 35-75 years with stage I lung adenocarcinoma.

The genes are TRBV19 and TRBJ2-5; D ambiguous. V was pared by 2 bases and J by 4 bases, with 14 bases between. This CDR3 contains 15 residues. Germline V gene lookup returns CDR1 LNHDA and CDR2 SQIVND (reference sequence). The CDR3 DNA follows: TGTGCCAGTAGTATACGGAAAGATCTACCAGAGACCCAGTACTTC. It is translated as CASSIRKDLPETQYF.

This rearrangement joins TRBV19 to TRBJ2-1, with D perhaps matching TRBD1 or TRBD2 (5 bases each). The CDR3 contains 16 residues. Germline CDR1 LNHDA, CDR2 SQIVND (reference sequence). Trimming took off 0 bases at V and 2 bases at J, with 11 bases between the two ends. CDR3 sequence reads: CASSIDMGVAYNEQFF. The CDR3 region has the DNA TGTGCCAGTAGTATAGATATGGGGGTGGCCTACAATGAGCAGTTCTTC.

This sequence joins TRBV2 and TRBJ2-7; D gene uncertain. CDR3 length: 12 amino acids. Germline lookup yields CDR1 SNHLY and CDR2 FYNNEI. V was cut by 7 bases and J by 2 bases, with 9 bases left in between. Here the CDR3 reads CASTLGAYEQYF. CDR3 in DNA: TGTGCCAGCACCCTAGGTGCCTACGAGCAGTACTTC.

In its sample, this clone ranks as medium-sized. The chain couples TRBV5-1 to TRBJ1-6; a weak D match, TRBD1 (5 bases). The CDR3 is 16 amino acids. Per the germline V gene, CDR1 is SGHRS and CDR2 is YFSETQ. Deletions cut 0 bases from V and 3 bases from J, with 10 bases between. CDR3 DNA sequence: TGCGCCAGCAGCTTGGTGGGACGGTACTATAATTCACCCCTCCACTTT. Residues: CASSLVGRYYNSPLHF.

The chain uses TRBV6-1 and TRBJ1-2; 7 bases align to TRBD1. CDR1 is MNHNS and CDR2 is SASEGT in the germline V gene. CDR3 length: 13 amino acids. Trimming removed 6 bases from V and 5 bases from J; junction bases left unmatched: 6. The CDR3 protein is CASSYDRVYGYTF. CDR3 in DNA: TGTGCCAGCAGCTACGACAGGGTGTATGGCTACACCTTC.

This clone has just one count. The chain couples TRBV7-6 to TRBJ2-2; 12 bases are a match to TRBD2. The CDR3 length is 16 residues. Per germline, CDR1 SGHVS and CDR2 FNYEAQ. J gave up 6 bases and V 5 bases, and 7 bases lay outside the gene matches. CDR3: CASSPTSGGFPGELFF. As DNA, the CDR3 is TGTGCCAGCAGCCCCACTAGCGGGGGGTTTCCCGGGGAGCTGTTTTTT.

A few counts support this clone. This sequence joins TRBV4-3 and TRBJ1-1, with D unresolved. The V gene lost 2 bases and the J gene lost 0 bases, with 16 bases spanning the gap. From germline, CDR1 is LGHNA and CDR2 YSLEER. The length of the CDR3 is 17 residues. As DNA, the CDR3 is TGCGCCAGCAGCCAAACGGCAGGCGGGTACGTGAACACTGAAGCTTTCTTT. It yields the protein CASSQTAGGYVNTEAFF.

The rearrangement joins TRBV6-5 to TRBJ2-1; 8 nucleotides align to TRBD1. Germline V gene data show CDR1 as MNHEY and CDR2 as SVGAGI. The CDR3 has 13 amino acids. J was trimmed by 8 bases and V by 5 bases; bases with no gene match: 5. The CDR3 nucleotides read TGTGCCAGCAGTACCCACAGGGGGGATGAGCAGTTCTTC. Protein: CASSTHRGDEQFF.

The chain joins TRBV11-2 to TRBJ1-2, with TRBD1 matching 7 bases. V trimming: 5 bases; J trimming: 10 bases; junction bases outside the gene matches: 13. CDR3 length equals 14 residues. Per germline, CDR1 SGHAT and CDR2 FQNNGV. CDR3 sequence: CASSGTIQGIDYTF. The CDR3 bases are TGTGCCAGCAGCGGAACCATACAGGGGATCGACTACACCTTC.

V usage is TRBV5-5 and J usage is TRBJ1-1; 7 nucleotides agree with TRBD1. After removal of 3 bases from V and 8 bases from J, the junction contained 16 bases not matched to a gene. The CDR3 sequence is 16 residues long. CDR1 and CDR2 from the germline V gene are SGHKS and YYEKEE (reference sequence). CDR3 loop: CASSSLPAGQSFEAFF. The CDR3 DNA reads TGTGCCAGCAGCTCCCTGCCAGCGGGACAGAGTTTCGAAGCTTTCTTT.

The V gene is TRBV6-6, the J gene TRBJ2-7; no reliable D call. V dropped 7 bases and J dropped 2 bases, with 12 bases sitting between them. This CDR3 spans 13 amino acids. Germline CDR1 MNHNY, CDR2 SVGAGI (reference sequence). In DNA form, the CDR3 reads TGTGCCAGCACCCTGACACGAACCTACGAGCAGTACTTC. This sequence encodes CASTLTRTYEQYF.

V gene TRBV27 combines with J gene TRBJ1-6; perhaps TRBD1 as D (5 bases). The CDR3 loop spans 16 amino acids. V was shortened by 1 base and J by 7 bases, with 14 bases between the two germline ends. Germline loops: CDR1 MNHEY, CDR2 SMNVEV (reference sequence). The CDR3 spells CASSLFYPGDNSPLHF. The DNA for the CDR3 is TGTGCCAGCAGTTTATTTTACCCGGGGGACAATTCACCCCTCCACTTT.

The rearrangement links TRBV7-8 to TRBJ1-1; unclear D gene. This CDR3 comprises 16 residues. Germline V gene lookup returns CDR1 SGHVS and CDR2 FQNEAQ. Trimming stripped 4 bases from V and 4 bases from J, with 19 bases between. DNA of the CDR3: TGTGCCAGCAGCTCCGTCGCGATGTGGGTTTCCACTGAAGCTTTCTTT. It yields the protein CASSSVAMWVSTEAFF. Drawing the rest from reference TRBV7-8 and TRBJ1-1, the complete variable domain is GAGVSQSPRYKVAKRGQDVALRCDPISGHVSLFWYQQALGQGPEFLTYFQNEAQLDKSGLPSDRFFAERPEGSVSTLKIQRTQQEDSAVYLCASSSVAMWVSTEAFFGQGTRLTVV.

CDR3 protein: CASSLGRADRSYEQYF. DNA of the CDR3: TGTGCCAGCAGCTTAGGTAGGGCGGACAGATCCTACGAGCAGTACTTC. V usage is TRBV7-8 and J usage is TRBJ2-7; maybe TRBD1 (6 bases). V was trimmed by 1 base and J by 1 base, leaving 14 bases between them. Per the germline V gene, CDR1 is SGHVS and CDR2 is FQNEAQ. This CDR3 has 16 amino acids. Based on the CDR3 plus reference TRBV7-8 and TRBJ2-7, the full variable domain is GAGVSQSPRYKVAKRGQDVALRCDPISGHVSLFWYQQALGQGPEFLTYFQNEAQLDKSGLPSDRFFAERPEGSVSTLKIQRTQQEDSAVYLCASSLGRADRSYEQYFGPGTRLTVT.

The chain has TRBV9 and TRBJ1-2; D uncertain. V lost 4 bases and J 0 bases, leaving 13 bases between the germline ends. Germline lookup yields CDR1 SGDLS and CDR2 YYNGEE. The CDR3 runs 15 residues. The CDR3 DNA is TGTGCCAGCAGCCCAAGGGCTGAAGCTAACTATGGCTACACCTTC. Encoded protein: CASSPRAEANYGYTF.

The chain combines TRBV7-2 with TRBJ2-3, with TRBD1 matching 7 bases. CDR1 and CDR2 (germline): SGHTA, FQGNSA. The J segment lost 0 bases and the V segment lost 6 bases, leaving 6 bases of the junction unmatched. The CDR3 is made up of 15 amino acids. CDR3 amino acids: CASSLDRQSTDTQYF. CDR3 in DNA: TGTGCCAGCAGTTTGGACAGGCAAAGCACAGATACGCAGTATTTT. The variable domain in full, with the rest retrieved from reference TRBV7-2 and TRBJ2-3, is GAGVSQSPSNKVTEKGKDVELRCDPISGHTALYWYRQSLGQGLEFLIYFQGNSAPDKSGLPSDRFSAERTGGSVSTLTIQRTQQEDSAVYLCASSLDRQSTDTQYFGPGTRLTVL.

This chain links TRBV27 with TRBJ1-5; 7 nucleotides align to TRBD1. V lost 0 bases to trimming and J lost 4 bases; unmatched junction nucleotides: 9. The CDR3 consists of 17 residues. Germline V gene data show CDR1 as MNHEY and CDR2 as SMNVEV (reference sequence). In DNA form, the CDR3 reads TGTGCCAGCAGTTTATCAGGGAGGGGGCAAGTAAATCAGCCCCAGCATTTT. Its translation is CASSLSGRGQVNQPQHF.

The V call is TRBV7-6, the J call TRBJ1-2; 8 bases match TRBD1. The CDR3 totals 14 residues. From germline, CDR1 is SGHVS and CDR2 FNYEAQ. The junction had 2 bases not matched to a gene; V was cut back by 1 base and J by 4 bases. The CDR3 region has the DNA TGTGCCAGCAGCTTAGGAGGACAGGGCTATGGCTACACCTTC. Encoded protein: CASSLGGQGYGYTF.

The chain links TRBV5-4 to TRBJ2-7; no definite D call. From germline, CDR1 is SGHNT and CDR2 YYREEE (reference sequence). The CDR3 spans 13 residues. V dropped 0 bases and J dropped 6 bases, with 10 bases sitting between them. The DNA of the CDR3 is TGTGCCAGCAGCTTGGAGAGCCACCTCGAGCAGTACTTC. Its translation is CASSLESHLEQYF.

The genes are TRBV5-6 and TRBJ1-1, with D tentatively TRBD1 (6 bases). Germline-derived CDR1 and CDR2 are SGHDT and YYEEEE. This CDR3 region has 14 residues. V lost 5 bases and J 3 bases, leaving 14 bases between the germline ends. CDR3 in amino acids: CASSLQGTHTEAFF. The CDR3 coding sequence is TGTGCCAGCAGTTTGCAGGGGACGCACACTGAAGCTTTCTTT.

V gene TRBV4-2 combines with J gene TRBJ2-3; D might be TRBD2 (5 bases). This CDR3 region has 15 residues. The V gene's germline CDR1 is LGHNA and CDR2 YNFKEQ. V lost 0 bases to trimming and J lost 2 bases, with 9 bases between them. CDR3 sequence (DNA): TGTGCCAGCAGCCAAGAAGCGGTTTTCACAGATACGCAGTATTTT. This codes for CASSQEAVFTDTQYF.

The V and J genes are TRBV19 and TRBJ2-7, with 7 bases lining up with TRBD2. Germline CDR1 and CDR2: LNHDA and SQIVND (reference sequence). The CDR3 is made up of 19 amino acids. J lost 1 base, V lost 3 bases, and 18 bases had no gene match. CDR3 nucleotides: TGTGCCAGTAGTATTAAGTGGCGGGGGTACCCAATAGGATCCTACGAGCAGTACTTC. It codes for CASSIKWRGYPIGSYEQYF. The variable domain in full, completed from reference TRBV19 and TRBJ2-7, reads DGGITQSPKYLFRKEGQNVTLSCEQNLNHDAMYWYRQDPGQGLRLIYYSQIVNDFQKGDIAEGYSVSREKKESFPLTVTSAQKNPTAFYLCASSIKWRGYPIGSYEQYFGPGTRLTVT.

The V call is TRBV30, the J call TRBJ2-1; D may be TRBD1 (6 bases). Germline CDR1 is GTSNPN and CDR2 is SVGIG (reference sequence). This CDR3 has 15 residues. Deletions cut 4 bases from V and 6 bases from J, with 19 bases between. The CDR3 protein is CAWIKPGRGGNEQFF. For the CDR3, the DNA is TGTGCCTGGATTAAACCGGGACGAGGGGGCAATGAGCAGTTCTTC.

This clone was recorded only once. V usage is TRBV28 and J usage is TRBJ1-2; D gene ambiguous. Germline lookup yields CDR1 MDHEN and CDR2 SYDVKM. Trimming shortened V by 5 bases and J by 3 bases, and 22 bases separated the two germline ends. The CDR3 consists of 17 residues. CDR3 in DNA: TGTGCCAGCAGTCTCCCCCGGGGTACGGGATCCGACTATGGCTACACCTTC. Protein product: CASSLPRGTGSDYGYTF.

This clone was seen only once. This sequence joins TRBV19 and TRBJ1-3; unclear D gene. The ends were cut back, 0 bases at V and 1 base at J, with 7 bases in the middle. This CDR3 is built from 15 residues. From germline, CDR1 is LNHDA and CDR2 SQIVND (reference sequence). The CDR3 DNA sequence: TGTGCCAGTAGTATAGATCCAGATTCTGGAAACACCATATATTTT. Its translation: CASSIDPDSGNTIYF. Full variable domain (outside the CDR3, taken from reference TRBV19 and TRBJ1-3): DGGITQSPKYLFRKEGQNVTLSCEQNLNHDAMYWYRQDPGQGLRLIYYSQIVNDFQKGDIAEGYSVSREKKESFPLTVTSAQKNPTAFYLCASSIDPDSGNTIYFGEGSWLTVV.

CDR3: CASRLGDRVQYGYTF. The CDR3, as DNA: TGTGCCAGCAGGCTTGGGGACAGGGTCCAATATGGCTACACCTTC. The V and J genes are TRBV5-4 and TRBJ1-2, with 9 nucleotides matching TRBD1. The CDR3 covers 15 residues. Trimming took 5 bases from V and 5 from J; bases not matched to a gene: 10. Germline values: CDR1 SGHNT, CDR2 YYREEE (reference sequence).